Below, 5 T cell receptor beta chains from the same sample are listed, as sequenced in a study of vaccination and CD4 T cells after COVID-19. Noted treatment: roughly 10-day PBMC culture with coronavirus spike peptide pools or control peptides (ViraFEST assay). CD4+ T cells of the unexposed donor were collected before the COVID-19 pandemic (2011-2018). What these receptors recognize is not known. With the Oncomine TCR Beta short-read assay, DNA from cultured CD4+ T cells was sequenced. MiXCR was run by TCRdb on the PCR reads, yielding one entry per CDR3 protein. The sample consists of about 7,000 distinct CDR3 sequences, roughly 50% of them appearing once. Sequencing input: CD4+ T cells from blood, cultured in vitro. Receptor source: a human donor in good health.

V usage is TRBV19 and J usage is TRBJ1-2; D call uncertain. Per the germline V gene, CDR1 is LNHDA and CDR2 is SQIVND (reference sequence). The CDR3 has 13 residues. Trimming cost V 6 bases and J 0 bases, with 8 bases left between them. CDR3 loop: CASSEGTNYGYTF. CDR3 nucleotides: TGTGCCAGTAGCGAAGGGACTAACTATGGCTACACCTTC.

In this sample, this clonotype turned up a few times. The chain recombines TRBV6-1 with TRBJ1-5; the match to TRBD1 covers 9 bases. CDR1 is MNHNS, CDR2 SASEGT, per germline. The V gene end was trimmed by 9 bases and the J gene end by 1 base; junction bases not matched to a gene: 7. The CDR3 runs 15 residues. In nucleotides, the CDR3 is TGTGCCAGTCGGACAGGGGATGGGAGCAATCAGCCCCAGCATTTT. This translates into CASRTGDGSNQPQHF.

The CDR3 DNA reads as TGCAGTGCTCGACAAACCGGGACAGGGCTCTATGGCTACACCTTC. This translates into CSARQTGTGLYGYTF. The chain links TRBV20-1 to TRBJ1-2, with 9 bases that match TRBD1. V dropped 5 bases and J dropped 4; count of bases not matched to a gene: 11. Germline V CDR1 and CDR2: DFQATT, SNEGSKA (reference sequence). CDR3 length equals 15 residues.

This clonotype has a handful of counts. The chain joins TRBV6-5 to TRBJ1-2; D may be TRBD1 (5 bases). Trimming stripped 2 bases from V and 2 bases from J, with 9 bases between. Per the germline V gene, CDR1 is MNHEY and CDR2 is SVGAGI. The CDR3 covers 14 residues. The CDR3, as DNA: TGTGCCAGCAGTTACGCAGGGACGAACTATGGCTACACCTTC. Its translation is CASSYAGTNYGYTF.

This chain uses TRBV5-8 with TRBJ2-6; no definite D call. Between the trimmed V and J ends, which lost 6 bases and 4 bases, there was a span of 8 bases. Germline V gene sequence: CDR1 SGHTS, CDR2 YDEGEE. This CDR3 has 13 residues. The CDR3 is CASTQGGANVLTF. The CDR3 coding sequence is TGTGCCAGCACCCAAGGGGGGGCCAACGTCCTGACTTTC. Drawing the rest from reference TRBV5-8 and TRBJ2-6, the complete variable domain is EAGVTQSPTHLIKTRGQQATLRCSPISGHTSVYWYQQALGLGLQFLLWYDEGEERNRGNFPPRFSGRQFPNYSSELNVNALELEDSALYLCASTQGGANVLTFGAGSRLTVL.